This entry features one T cell receptor (beta chain) sequence. Its target antigen remains unknown. No base-level quality is on record; no much larger clone is a single base apart. In total, over 600 healthy bone marrow donors made up the cohort. Cohort members were all nominally healthy when sampled, although unrecorded immune exposures were likely present. The donor tested CMV seropositive, placing the donor among the approximately 310 seropositive members of the cohort. Each donor provided a peripheral blood sample, and peripheral blood mononuclear cells were used for TCR beta sequencing. Genomic DNA extraction from the blood cell samples was performed with the Qiagen DNeasy Blood Extraction Kit. The record originates from a study of cytomegalovirus exposure and HLA in healthy donors (dated by TCRdb to about 2017). In terms of the full investigation: An earlier analysis of 550 to 700 of the donors reported 250 to 300 Gb of sequence data and some 120 million unique TCR beta sequences from about 200 million T cells. Around 320 gigabases of sequencing data and 70 million to 85 million unique TCR sequences were included in an early release covering about 700 HLA-typed donors. The genetic ancestry cluster associated with self-reported Caucasian donors included about 84% of the roughly 390 genotyped donors. The study was designed to test whether signatures of past pathogen exposure could be identified by cataloging public T cell receptors. The study used immunosequencing to profile the T cell repertoires of approximately 630 subjects and linked those repertoires to cytomegalovirus serostatus. In addition to the first cohort of approximately 650 subjects, a separate validation cohort of 120 different subjects was used. High-throughput TCR immunosequencing, statistical association of individual TCRs with disease status, and machine learning were combined to predict cytomegalovirus infection status. A later analysis re-examined previously published TCR beta repertoires from just over 650 donors and added high-resolution HLA genotyping to investigate patterns of TCR occurrence. Rather than using new phenotypic data, the later analysis identified candidate immune exposures from TCR beta sequences and from how often those sequences occurred across donors. In an earlier analysis of several hundred of the donors, high-throughput TCR beta sequencing was used to judge whether each TCR beta V gene segment behaved as functional or pseudogenic. Donor age, sex, ethnicity and CMV serostatus were compiled alongside the repertoire data. A later genetic analysis used genome-wide SNP genotypes for about 60% of the 666 donors, treating that subset as a discovery cohort. All discovery cohort repertoires had been generated on a single sequencing platform. HLA typing included class I and class II loci at four-digit resolution. The number of typed donors differed by locus: about 620-630 for A, B, C, DRB1 and DQB1; 500 to 550 for DQA1; roughly 600 for DPA1; and roughly 470 for DPB1. Because of strong linkage in the cohort, a few DR-DQ haplotypes were treated as single units for association and clustering. On average, roughly 200,000 unique TCR beta nucleotide sequences were sequenced per donor among 398 genotyped donors of the cohort, with about 17% of those sequences being non-productive.

The library came from the immunoSEQ multiplex PCR assay. The multiplex PCR relied on a mix of 60 forward primers for TCR Vbeta segments and 13 reverse primers for TCR Jbeta segments. Amplification of the CDR3 region of rearranged TCR beta genes was performed with a multiplex PCR assay on genomic DNA. Amplified TCR beta libraries were sequenced as 87-base-pair reads on the Illumina HiSeq System. The authors' analysis ran thus. In a later analysis, around 80 million unique TCR beta chains were counted across the roughly 610 repertoires, and roughly 9.9 million of these chains were shared by at least two donors. Raw reads were error-corrected and collapsed into unique sequences with a nearest-neighbor algorithm that merged closely related sequences to remove PCR and sequencing errors. Alignment of CDR3 sequences to IMGT reference sequences was used to assign V, D and J gene segments. For a sequence to be retained, at least a six-nucleotide match to both a V gene segment and a J gene segment was required. Rearrangements were classified as productive when the CDR3 lacked stop codons and remained in frame with V and J, and all other rearrangements were classified as non-productive. Following IMGT convention, CDR3 was defined as the stretch from the second conserved V-encoded cysteine to the conserved J-encoded phenylalanine. In an earlier analysis of 587 of the donors, sequences lacking an unambiguous match to a single V gene segment were excluded. In an earlier analysis of approximately 560 of the donors, a V segment was called functional when productive rearrangements were above 56.7%, and segregating when the standard deviation between donors exceeded 5%. A statistical classification framework was developed to diagnose cytomegalovirus status using the catalog of TCR beta chain sequences. In a later analysis, V and J genes were assigned by comparing TCR nucleotide sequences against IMGT/GENE-DB human TR gene sequences. Using the TCRdist pipeline, a later analysis assigned CDR3 sequences along with most-parsimonious VDJ recombination scenarios. In a later analysis, each TCR beta chain was defined by its CDR3 amino acid sequence together with its V-gene family, and reads lacking a unique V-gene family were excluded. A later analysis removed several hundred highly shared, low-generation-probability nucleotide sequences to deal with suspected cross-contamination and a sequencing artifact. For each public chain, a later analysis derived a clonal expansion index from normalized ranks of inferred template counts within each repertoire. In a later analysis, generation probabilities were computed with a VDJ recombination model fitted to out-of-frame rearrangements, and the resulting probabilities were checked against IGoR. In a later analysis, TCR-TCR, TCR-HLA and TCR-CMV co-occurrence was scored with hypergeometric tests, and a repertoire-size bias correction was applied to TCR pairs. To estimate false discovery rates, a later analysis permuted the HLA or CMV assignments 20 times. In a later analysis, co-occurring TCRs were grouped using DBSCAN, with TCRdist sequence similarity added in when clustering inside HLA-allele-positive subsets. For co-occurrence clustering, repertoires with fewer than 30,000 or more than 120,000 public chains were excluded, along with roughly 5 repertoires with anomalous nucleotide sharing. This is the immuneACCESS table as TCRdb keeps it, with only in-frame sequences that have V and J called. A part of the clones is gone; compared with another copy, unresolved V genes explain less than half, and the rest is unexplained. That table furnishes V, J and clone size, whereas the DNA furnished D and trimming. Within this sample are around 150,000 clones, with around 63% of them counted one time only. Around 4% of the sample goes to the ten largest clones.

General study outcomes and caveats: The classifier was reported to diagnose cytomegalovirus status with high specificity and sensitivity in both the original and validation cohorts. A cluster of highly shared sequence variants was judged likely to be a technical artifact of the sequencing pipeline. A later analysis found that HLA-associated TCR beta chains were more clonally expanded and had lower generation probabilities than equally common non-associated chains. Most TCR sequences were observed very rarely across donors, whereas some public TCRs were present in many individuals. Because some donors lacked HLA typing at each locus, the association tests relied only on the typed subset. CMV serostatus was the only immune exposure information available for the cohort. Linkage disequilibrium might explain the correlated functional status among segregating V segments, but an unknown experimental factor could not be excluded. An earlier analysis of 587 of the donors showed that most TCR beta V segments appeared in productive rearrangements either about 90% or about 30% of the time, which broadly matched IMGT annotations. A later analysis found that most CMV-associated TCR beta chains appeared HLA-restricted, with HLA associations seemingly driven largely by CMV exposure. Only TCR beta chains were sequenced in this cohort, and the absence of alpha or paired-chain data limited detectable features. The study listed 164 TCR beta chains as associated with cytomegalovirus. A further reported finding was that TCR beta sequences accurately predicted the HLA-A and HLA-B alleles for most subjects in the first cohort. A later analysis reported that several top co-occurrence clusters appeared linked to parvovirus B19, influenza, CMV and Epstein-Barr virus. According to a later analysis, TCR association rates differed among HLA loci, with DRB1 alleles showing the most associated TCRs and HLA-C alleles showing the fewest. Three of the identified cytomegalovirus-associated TCR beta chains were confirmed in vitro to be specific for cytomegalovirus antigens. V-gene and J-gene trimming of TCR beta chains was associated with a missense DCLRE1C variant in a later genetic analysis, and the association was replicated in an independent cohort. Assigning TCR associations to individual alleles was difficult when HLA alleles, especially DR and DQ, strongly co-occurred. Compared with the roughly 670-donor mean, donors in an Asian-associated ancestry cluster had fewer N-insertions in productive TCRs, according to a later genetic analysis. At a false discovery rate of 0.05, a later analysis linked about 17,000 TCR beta sequences to specific HLA alleles. It was suggested by the authors that the approach could potentially be generalized to other disease states and immunological phenotypes. Because counts were too low, seventeen rarely observed V segments, including chromosome 9 orphons, were excluded from the earlier analysis of 587 of the donors. Roughly uniform sequencing depth across donors was assumed in presence/absence analyses, although this assumption may not hold.

The sequencing sample was made of PBMCs. The TCR comes from a woman younger than 30 in good health and CMV-seropositive.

The nucleotide sequence is given as TGTGCCAGCAGCTACGGACAGGGAGATCAGCCCCAGCATTTT. It codes for CASSYGQGDQPQHF. The V and J segments used are TRBV7-9 and TRBJ1-5, with 8 middle bases fitting TRBD1. Trimming accounts for 4 bases at V and 5 bases at J, while the number of junction bases matched to no gene is 4. Based on the germline V gene (reference sequence), the CDR1 and CDR2 sequences are SEHNR and FQNEAQ. The CDR3 measures 14 amino acids from cysteine to phenylalanine. Of the read, only the CDR3 DNA is kept; its 42 bases are in frame from base 1.